This entry is about one TCR beta chain. What it binds is unknown. The data belong to a study of cytomegalovirus exposure and HLA in healthy donors. Study context: An earlier analysis found fewer than 140 million unique TCR beta sequences from around 180 million T cells. Study results and caveats: The classifier, whose performance was assessed in both the original and validation cohorts, reportedly diagnosed cytomegalovirus status with high specificity and sensitivity. Judged likely to be a sequencing artifact was a cluster of highly shared sequence variants.

Researchers ran the PCR with 60 Vbeta and 13 Jbeta primers. TCRdb's table, derived via immunoSEQ multiplex PCR, lists solely in-frame clones and lacks some. The sample includes 150,000 to 200,000 clones, approximately 78% of them seen just once. The length of the CDR3 is 13 residues. Germline V gives CDR1 MNHEY, CDR2 SMNVEV (reference sequence). The germline V and J ends were trimmed by 4 bases and 4 bases, with 10 bases remaining between them. The V gene is TRBV27, the J gene TRBJ1-1; D remains unclear. The origin of this receptor is a woman aged 40-49 years in good health and CMV-seronegative. The sample was PBMCs. CDR3 DNA sequence: TGTGCCAGCAGTTACAGAATTATCACTGAAGCTTTCTTT. Its protein is CASSYRIITEAFF.